These 10 T cell receptor beta chains were sequenced from one sample in a study of cytomegalovirus exposure and HLA in healthy donors. PCR amplification relied on 60 Vbeta primers (plus 13 Jbeta primers). Generated by immunoSEQ multiplex PCR, the TCRdb table keeps only in-frame clones and is missing some. The sample yields some 140,000 clones, about 81% seen once. The sample comprised PBMCs. These TCRs come from a woman between 50 and 59 years old in good health and CMV-seropositive.

This chain links TRBV4-3 with TRBJ2-5, with 9 nucleotides matching TRBD2. The CDR3 runs to 16 residues. Germline V gene data show CDR1 as LGHNA and CDR2 as YSLEER. V lost 3 bases, J lost 5 bases, and 10 bases stayed unmatched. CDR3 sequence: CASSHVYSGSAETQYF. The CDR3 region has the DNA TGCGCCAGCAGCCATGTATATAGCGGGAGTGCGGAGACCCAGTACTTC.

J is TRBJ1-1 and V is TRBV12-5; TRBD1 agrees at 10 bases. Per germline, CDR1 LGHNT and CDR2 FRNRAP. This CDR3 region has 16 residues. Germline trimming cut 2 bases from V and 2 bases from J; bases unmatched to any gene: 5. The CDR3 loop reads CASGLPRTGGNTEAFF. The CDR3 region has the DNA TGTGCTAGTGGTTTGCCCCGGACAGGGGGAAACACTGAAGCTTTCTTT.

The chain is built from TRBV11-1 and TRBJ1-1; D unclear. V lost 5 bases and J lost 2, with 12 bases in between. CDR3 size: 14 residues. Germline V lookup: CDR1 SGHAT, CDR2 FQDESV (reference sequence). CDR3 sequence (DNA): TGTGCCAGCAGCCAGGTTCAAGGAAACACTGAAGCTTTCTTT. It encodes CASSQVQGNTEAFF.

This chain joins TRBV2 and TRBJ1-2, with D unresolved. Trimming pared 2 bases from V and 10 bases from J, leaving 8 bases between. This CDR3 comprises 11 residues. Per the germline V gene, CDR1 is SNHLY and CDR2 is FYNNEI. The CDR3 DNA sequence: TGTGCCAGCAGTGAAACAGTCGACTACACCTTC. It is translated as CASSETVDYTF.

Of note for this clone: Relative to the germline gene, one junction end is altered; a read error may explain this. V and J are TRBV7-9 and TRBJ2-1, with 11 bases fitting TRBD2. The CDR3 is 16 amino acids. Germline lookup yields CDR1 SEHNR and CDR2 FQNEAQ (reference sequence). The CDR3 nucleotides are TGTTCCAGCAGCTCCCTAGCGGGGGGACTTTACAATGAGCAGTTCTTC. Amino acid sequence: CSSSSLAGGLYNEQFF.

Worth noting for this clone: Additional DNA sequences in this sample encode the identical CDR3. The gene calls are TRBV7-9 and TRBJ2-6; the D gene is possibly TRBD2 (6 bases). The CDR3 spans 15 residues. V lost 5 bases and J lost 0, with 8 bases in between. Per the germline V gene, CDR1 is SEHNR and CDR2 is FQNEAQ (reference sequence). CDR3 in amino acids: CASSLGSSGANVLTF. The CDR3 bases are TGTGCCAGCAGCCTCGGGAGCTCTGGGGCCAACGTCCTGACTTTC.

The V call is TRBV6-5, the J call TRBJ2-7; TRBD1 agrees at 7 bases. The V and J ends lost 4 bases and 4 bases, in that order; junction bases with no gene match: 10. In germline, CDR1 is MNHEY, CDR2 SVGAGI. This CDR3 comprises 15 residues. The CDR3 is CASSWTGTAQYEQYF. The CDR3 bases are TGTGCCAGCAGTTGGACCGGGACAGCCCAATACGAGCAGTACTTC.

This chain connects TRBV7-9 to TRBJ1-3; 7 nucleotides line up with TRBD1. Germline V lookup: CDR1 SEHNR, CDR2 FQNEAQ (reference sequence). V shed 6 bases, J shed 9 bases, and the junction held 11 bases outside the gene matches. This CDR3 has 14 amino acids. CDR3 region: CASRSDRAASTIYF. The CDR3 DNA sequence: TGTGCCAGCAGGTCAGACAGGGCCGCGAGCACCATATATTTT.

The rearrangement uses TRBV10-3 and TRBJ1-5; D gene uncertain. CDR1 is ENHRY and CDR2 is SYGVKD in the germline V gene. V dropped 3 bases and J dropped 7 bases, with 16 bases sitting between them. CDR3 length: 15 amino acids. CDR3 DNA: TGTGCCATCAGTGAAGGTGCTGGGCACTCACAGCCCCAGCATTTT. Translating gives CAISEGAGHSQPQHF.

The CDR3 loop is CASSHPGTANTEAFF. CDR3 DNA sequence: TGCGCCAGCAGCCACCCCGGGACAGCCAACACTGAAGCTTTCTTT. The chain links TRBV4-3 to TRBJ1-1; 7 positions agree with TRBD1. CDR1 and CDR2 from the germline V gene are LGHNA and YSLEER. CDR3 length: 15 amino acids. The trim removed 3 bases at V and 2 bases at J, leaving 6 bases unmatched.